The rows below give T cell receptor beta chains drawn from one sample of a study of cytomegalovirus exposure and HLA in healthy donors. Measured with immunoSEQ multiplex PCR; TCRdb has only the in-frame clones, and not every one. The table has roughly 200,000 clones, roughly 80% seen once. The sequenced sample consisted of PBMCs. The receptors stem from a woman younger than 30 in good health and CMV-seropositive. CDR3s include the opening cysteine and the closing phenylalanine or tryptophan. Fields, in order: J gene, V gene, clone size, D gene, CDR3 DNA, CDR3 protein. The D gene is left open where the match is weak. Clone size appears in some rows only: once, few, many, or a class for an expanded clone.

>TRBJ1-4|TRBV18|NA|NA
TGTGCCAGCTCACCACCGGGGGGGACACTAAATGAAAAACTGTTTTTT
CASSPPGGTLNEKLFF
>TRBJ1-3|TRBV6-1|NA|TRBD1
TGTGCCAGCAGTGCAGACAGGGGGCCAGACACCATATATTTT
CASSADRGPDTIYF
>TRBJ1-1|TRBV11-2|NA|TRBD1
TGTGCCAGCAGGGCGGGACAGGCAACTGAAGCTTTCTTT
CASRAGQATEAFF
>TRBJ2-5|TRBV15|NA|NA
TGTGCCACCAGCAGAGACAGGGTGGGAGAGACCCAGTACTTC
CATSRDRVGETQYF
>TRBJ2-5|TRBV19|NA|TRBD1
TGTGCCAGTAGTCCAGGGGGTTATGAGACCCAGTACTTC
CASSPGGYETQYF
>TRBJ1-2|TRBV9|NA|NA
TGTGCCAGCAAGGCAGGGTGGGATGGCTACACCTTC
CASKAGWDGYTF
>TRBJ1-2|TRBV25-1|few|NA
TGTGCCAGCAGTGACCAGGGCTCCTATGGCTACACCTTC
CASSDQGSYGYTF
>TRBJ2-5|TRBV4-1|NA|NA
TGCGCCAGCAGCCAAGTGGGGAGGGGGGCCTTACAAGAGACCCAGTACTTC
CASSQVGRGALQETQYF
>TRBJ1-1|TRBV5-1|NA|TRBD1
TGCGCCAGCAGCTCCGCGGACAGGGGCACTGAAGCTTTCTTT
CASSSADRGTEAFF
>TRBJ2-7|TRBV5-6|NA|TRBD1
TGTGCCAGCAGTGTCCGGGACAGGGACTCCTACGAGCAGTACTTC
CASSVRDRDSYEQYF
>TRBJ2-1|TRBV20-1|NA|NA
TGCAGTGCTGAGTTCGACAATGAGCAGTTCTTC
CSAEFDNEQFF
>TRBJ2-1|TRBV5-4|NA|NA
TGTGCCAGCAGCTTGGGGGCCAGGGTCAATGAGCAGTTCTTC
CASSLGARVNEQFF
>TRBJ2-7|TRBV7-2|NA|TRBD2
TGTGCCAGCAGCGGGACTAGCGGGGGGGGCCACGAGCAGTACTTC
CASSGTSGGGHEQYF
>TRBJ1-1|TRBV28|few|NA
TGTGCCAGCAGTCTGGACGGGGGTATGAACACTGAAGCTTTCTTT
CASSLDGGMNTEAFF
>TRBJ2-1|TRBV7-7|few|NA
TGTGCCAGCAGCCGCCAAATTGTAGATGAGCAGTTCTTC
CASSRQIVDEQFF
>TRBJ2-7|TRBV19|NA|TRBD1
TGTGCCAGTAGTCCGCAACTTGGACAGGGGTCTAGCTCCTACGAGCAGTACTTC
CASSPQLGQGSSSYEQYF
>TRBJ2-5|TRBV7-6|NA|TRBD2
TGTGCCAGCAGCAAACGGGGGGGCGAGACCCAGTACTTC
CASSKRGGETQYF
>TRBJ2-1|TRBV25-1|once|NA
TGTGCCAGCAGTGTCCCCTATGGTGAGCAGTTCTTC
CASSVPYGEQFF
>TRBJ2-6|TRBV4-2|NA|TRBD2
TGTGCCAGCAGCCAAGATAAGGGAGGGGCCTCTGGGGCCAACGTCCTGACTTTC
CASSQDKGGASGANVLTF
>TRBJ1-2|TRBV13|NA|NA
TGTGCCAGCCAACAATTTGGGACTGGGGGCTATGGCTACACCTTC
CASQQFGTGGYGYTF
>TRBJ2-7|TRBV4-2|NA|TRBD2
TGTGCCAGCAGCCAGGCTAGCGGGGGGACCTACGAGCAGTACTTC
CASSQASGGTYEQYF
>TRBJ1-1|TRBV9|few|NA
TGTGCCAGCAGCGGGGGGGGTGCAAGCCTGAACACTGAAGCTTTCTTT
CASSGGGASLNTEAFF
>TRBJ2-7|TRBV6-5|NA|TRBD2
TGTGCCAGCAGACCCGGGACTAGCGGGTACGAGCAGTACTTC
CASRPGTSGYEQYF
>TRBJ1-1|TRBV5-1|NA|TRBD1
TGCGCCAGCAGCCTCCGGGACAGCAAGCCAGAAGCTTTCTTT
CASSLRDSKPEAFF
>TRBJ2-7|TRBV18|NA|NA
TGTGCCAGCTCACCACTCGGGGTGGAGCAGTACTTC
CASSPLGVEQYF
>TRBJ2-5|TRBV4-1|NA|NA
TGCGCCAGCAGCCTGGCTCCGGGGGAGACCCAGTACTTC
CASSLAPGETQYF
>TRBJ1-1|TRBV2|NA|TRBD1
TGTGCCAGCAGTTATCGCCGGGGACAGGTGGAAGCTTTCTTT
CASSYRRGQVEAFF
>TRBJ2-7|TRBV14|once|NA
TGTGCCAGCAGCCAAGTCCGGGGACTTTTCTACGAGCAGTACTTC
CASSQVRGLFYEQYF
>TRBJ2-2|TRBV7-2|NA|NA
TGTGCCAGCAGTTTAGTGACGGGTAACACCGGGGAGCTGTTTTTT
CASSLVTGNTGELFF
>TRBJ2-1|TRBV9|few|TRBD2
TGTGCCAGCAGCCACTCGAGCGGGGGGGCCATGGTGGAGCAGTTCTTC
CASSHSSGGAMVEQFF
>TRBJ2-7|TRBV4-2|NA|TRBD2
TGTGCCAGCAGCCAAGTTAGCGGGGGGGCCTACGAGCAGTACTTC
CASSQVSGGAYEQYF
>TRBJ2-1|TRBV11-2|NA|NA
TGTGCCAGCAGTAGTTGGGAGCCCAATGAGCAGTTCTTC
CASSSWEPNEQFF
>TRBJ2-1|TRBV6-1|NA|NA
TGTGCCAGCAGTCCAGGGAAGAATGAGCAGTTCTTC
CASSPGKNEQFF
>TRBJ2-5|TRBV4-1|NA|TRBD2
TGCGCCAGCAGCCTCCCTAGCGGGGAGACCCAGTACTTC
CASSLPSGETQYF
>TRBJ2-2|TRBV10-3|once|TRBD1
TGTGCCATCAGTGAGACAATAGGGACAGACAACACCGGGGAGCTGTTTTTT
CAISETIGTDNTGELFF
>TRBJ1-6|TRBV6-1|NA|NA
TGTGCCAGCAGTGTCAAACATAACGCGGATTCACCCCTCCACTTT
CASSVKHNADSPLHF
>TRBJ1-5|TRBV6-1|NA|NA
TGTGCCAGCGGGAGGGTCGACCAGCCCCAGCATTTT
CASGRVDQPQHF
>TRBJ2-3|TRBV2|NA|TRBD1
TGTGCCAGCAGTACAGGGGCAGGAGATACGCAGTATTTT
CASSTGAGDTQYF
>TRBJ1-6|TRBV9|NA|NA
TGTGCCAGCAGCGTAGACCCATCGTCGGGGGTTAATTCACCCCTCCACTTT
CASSVDPSSGVNSPLHF
>TRBJ2-7|TRBV7-9|NA|TRBD1
TGTGCCAGCAGCTTAAGTCCCCTGACAGGGCCCTACGAGCAGTACTTC
CASSLSPLTGPYEQYF